Reported below is one TCR beta chain. A junction end diverges from the germline sequence, so it may reflect a read error. This CDR3 is built from 11 residues. Germline-derived CDR1 and CDR2 are SGHTA and FQGNSA. The sample is drawn from a study of CD8+ T cells in alopecia areata. For a few patients taking part in the biomarker study, CD4+ cells were further sorted into CD25+CD127- cells. From alopecia areata patients, lesional scalp punch biopsies and peripheral blood were collected. In each case, RNA was isolated and then reverse transcribed into cDNA as the sequencing template. Produced via immunoSEQ multiplex PCR; TCRdb's table is partial and in-frame only. The repertoire holds around 36,000 clones, with around half as singletons.

The specimen sequenced was CD4+ Tregs sorted from blood. The source is a human donor with alopecia areata. The chain couples TRBV7-2 to TRBJ1-2, with D uncertain. The CDR3 spells CASSLVGVSSF. The CDR3 DNA follows: TGTGCCAGCAGCTTAGTAGGTGTCAGCTCCTTC.